This entry lists 16 T cell receptor beta chains sequenced from one sample in a study of blood T cell repertoires in COVID-19. Repertoires were generated with immunoSEQ multiplex PCR, while TCRdb's copy carries only in-frame clones and drops some. This sample has about 270,000 clones; 80% to 90% occur once, and the top ten carry over 4%. Sample: PBMCs or T cells enriched from blood (not recorded which). The receptors here all came from a woman aged 25 to 39 with acute COVID-19.

This chain joins TRBV14 and TRBJ2-7; D is possibly TRBD2 (6 bases). V lost 2 bases, J lost 0 bases, and 11 bases lay in between. The CDR3 spans 15 residues. Germline V gives CDR1 SGHDN, CDR2 FVKESK. The CDR3: CASSQKGLSSYEQYF. The CDR3 region has the DNA TGTGCCAGCAGCCAAAAGGGACTGAGCTCCTACGAGCAGTACTTC.

This chain joins TRBV6-6 and TRBJ2-3; 8 nucleotides agree with TRBD1. With 10 bases clipped from V and 3 bases from J, the junction kept 6 bases outside the gene matches. The CDR3 extends over 13 amino acids. The germline gives CDR1 MNHNY, CDR2 SVGAGI (reference sequence). The CDR3: CATLTGATDTQYF. CDR3 DNA sequence: TGTGCCACCTTGACAGGGGCTACAGATACGCAGTATTTT.

The V call is TRBV10-2, the J call TRBJ2-5; D is possibly TRBD1 (5 bases). Germline V gene sequence: CDR1 WSHSY, CDR2 SAAADI. This CDR3 comprises 16 residues. Trimming stripped 1 base from V and 0 bases from J, with 12 bases between. CDR3 in DNA: TGCGCCAGCAGTGAGTGGACACTTTGGTACCAAGAGACCCAGTACTTC. Translation: CASSEWTLWYQETQYF.

V gene TRBV3-1 (or the pseudogene TRBV3-2) combines with J gene TRBJ2-3; 10 bases align to TRBD2. Germline V gives CDR1 LGHDT, CDR2 YNNKEL (reference sequence). The CDR3 loop spans 19 amino acids. With V trimmed by 0 bases and J by 3 bases, 12 bases remained unmatched. DNA for the CDR3: TGTGCCAGCAGCCAAGATCCCGAGGGGCTAGCGGGAGCTACAGATACGCAGTATTTT. Its protein product is CASSQDPEGLAGATDTQYF.

The gene calls are TRBV4-1 and TRBJ2-7, with D unclear. Trimming shortened V by 2 bases and J by 0 bases, and 14 bases separated the two germline ends. The germline CDR1 and CDR2 sequences are MGHRA and YSYEKL. The length of the CDR3 is 16 residues. This CDR3 reads CASSQSIASTSYEQYF. CDR3 sequence (DNA): TGCGCCAGCAGCCAAAGCATAGCCAGTACCTCCTACGAGCAGTACTTC.

The chain has TRBV29-1 and TRBJ2-3; D is uncertain. Deletions cut 3 bases from V and 3 bases from J, with 7 bases between. The CDR3 runs to 12 residues. The germline CDR1 and CDR2 sequences are SQVTM and ANQGSEA. CDR3 coding DNA: TGCAGCGTTGATGGCGGAACAGATACGCAGTATTTT. Translated, it gives CSVDGGTDTQYF.

This sequence joins TRBV4-1 and TRBJ1-6, with no clear D. CDR1 and CDR2 from the germline V gene are MGHRA and YSYEKL. This CDR3 is 16 amino acids long. V was trimmed by 0 bases and J by 8 bases, leaving 14 bases between them. CDR3 sequence (DNA): TGCGCCAGCAGCCAAGATGAAGGAATGACTTATTCACCCCTCCACTTT. It translates to CASSQDEGMTYSPLHF.

This sequence joins TRBV28 and TRBJ2-4, with 10 bases fitting TRBD1. Germline V lookup: CDR1 MDHEN, CDR2 SYDVKM. This CDR3 comprises 17 residues. The V segment lost 5 bases and the J segment 6 bases; nucleotides outside the gene matches: 13. This CDR3 reads CASSDQSRQGARNIQYF. As DNA, the CDR3 is TGTGCCAGCAGTGACCAGAGTAGACAGGGGGCGAGAAACATTCAGTACTTC.

The chain joins TRBV2 to TRBJ2-2, with a tentative D call TRBD2 (6 bases). Trimming left V 6 bases short and J 3 bases short, with 20 bases between. The CDR3 contains 17 residues. CDR1 is SNHLY and CDR2 is FYNNEI in the germline V gene. The DNA for the CDR3 is TGTGCCAGCAGGGGGTCTAAAGGACTAAGGGACACCGGGGAGCTGTTTTTT. Residues: CASRGSKGLRDTGELFF. The complete variable domain, with remaining parts taken from reference TRBV2 and TRBJ2-2, reads EPEVTQTPSHQVTQMGQEVILRCVPISNHLYFYWYRQILGQKVEFLVSFYNNEISEKSEIFDDQFSVERPDGSNFTLKIRSTKLEDSAMYFCASRGSKGLRDTGELFFGEGSRLTVL.

This clone was seen just once. V is TRBV4-1 and J is TRBJ1-1; the D gene is possibly TRBD1 (5 bases). This CDR3 comprises 13 residues. V was trimmed by 4 bases and J by 4 bases, leaving 10 bases between them. Germline lookup yields CDR1 MGHRA and CDR2 YSYEKL. The CDR3 sequence is CASSRGGSTEAFF. CDR3 nucleotides: TGCGCCAGCAGCCGCGGGGGGAGCACTGAAGCTTTCTTT.

This clone was seen a handful of times. The chain couples TRBV5-1 to TRBJ1-2, with no clear D. The germline V and J ends were trimmed by 2 bases and 6 bases, with 14 bases remaining between them. Germline loops: CDR1 SGHRS, CDR2 YFSETQ. The CDR3 is 14 residues long. The DNA for the CDR3 is TGCGCCAGCAGCTTAGCCCCCTCCCAGGATGGCTACACCTTC. This sequence encodes CASSLAPSQDGYTF.

The V and J genes are TRBV19 and TRBJ2-7; TRBD2 aligns across 9 bases. The CDR3 has 13 amino acids. Germline loops: CDR1 LNHDA, CDR2 SQIVND (reference sequence). J was trimmed by 6 bases and V by 3 bases; bases with no gene match: 3. CDR3 residues: CASSIGTSTEQYF. In nucleotides, the CDR3 is TGTGCCAGTAGTATTGGGACTAGCACCGAGCAGTACTTC. The complete variable domain, with remaining parts taken from reference TRBV19 and TRBJ2-7, reads DGGITQSPKYLFRKEGQNVTLSCEQNLNHDAMYWYRQDPGQGLRLIYYSQIVNDFQKGDIAEGYSVSREKKESFPLTVTSAQKNPTAFYLCASSIGTSTEQYFGPGTRLTVT.

This clone was observed once. The gene calls are TRBV4-3 and TRBJ1-6, with D hard to call. V was pared by 1 base and J by 8 bases, with 15 bases between. Germline lookup yields CDR1 LGHNA and CDR2 YSLEER. The CDR3 length is 16 residues. The CDR3 DNA follows: TGCGCCAGCAGCCAAGGAATGGCGGAGTGGCATTCACCCCTCCACTTT. Its protein product is CASSQGMAEWHSPLHF.

This clone was picked up one time. At one end, the junction sequence differs from germline, possibly due to a read error. The chain couples TRBV7-7 to TRBJ2-3; 9 bases are shared with TRBD1. Germline loops: CDR1 SSHAT, CDR2 FNYEAQ (reference sequence). The CDR3 runs 14 residues. The CDR3 is CASSPGTGFFSQYF. The CDR3 DNA reads TGTGCTAGCAGCCCCGGGACAGGGTTTTTCTCGCAGTATTTT.

The rearrangement joins TRBV3-1 (or the pseudogene TRBV3-2) to TRBJ2-2; 10 bases agree with TRBD2. This CDR3 has 17 residues. With V trimmed by 1 base and J by 7 bases, 9 bases remained unmatched. Germline V CDR1 and CDR2: LGHDT, YNNKEL (reference sequence). The CDR3 is CASSQVFPSGSVGELFF. For the CDR3, the DNA is TGTGCCAGCAGCCAAGTCTTTCCTAGCGGGAGTGTCGGGGAGCTGTTTTTT.

The rearrangement links TRBV6-4 to TRBJ2-3; 13 bases are a match to TRBD2. This CDR3 is built from 16 residues. CDR1 MRHNA and CDR2 SNTAGT come from the germline V gene. Losses at the gene ends were 5 bases for V and 5 bases for J; bases not matched to a gene: 7. CDR3 in amino acids: CASSWTSGSEIDTQYF. The CDR3 DNA reads as TGTGCCAGCAGTTGGACTAGCGGGAGTGAGATAGATACGCAGTATTTT.